The rows below give T cell receptor beta chains drawn from one sample of a study of blood T cell repertoires in COVID-19. This table comes from immunoSEQ multiplex PCR, and its TCRdb copy is limited to in-frame clones, with some not included. The profile shows 150,000 to 160,000 clones, roughly four fifths of them singletons. Sample: peripheral blood. Receptors originate from a man older than 75 with acute or convalescent COVID-19. Each CDR3 is given with its conserved first and last residue. D genes are given only for firm matches. Only some rows state a clone size, as once, few, many or a class for expanded clones.

>TRBJ2-5|11|TRBV6-5|NA|NA
CASSSGETQYF
TGTGCCAGCAGCAGCGGGGAGACCCAGTACTTC
>TRBJ2-5|15|TRBV5-5|TRBD2|NA
CASSSGEGLVETQYF
TGTGCCAGCAGCTCCGGGGAGGGACTAGTGGAGACCCAGTACTTC
>TRBJ2-5|15|TRBV15|TRBD2|NA
CATSRDSGGQETQYF
TGTGCCACCAGCAGAGATAGCGGGGGCCAAGAGACCCAGTACTTC
>TRBJ1-2|13|TRBV11-2|TRBD1|NA
CASSSTGDYGYTF
TGTGCCAGCAGCTCCACAGGGGACTATGGCTACACCTTC
>TRBJ1-4|13|TRBV29-1|NA|NA
CSVDGQGGEKLFF
TGCAGCGTTGACGGGCAGGGTGGAGAAAAACTGTTTTTT
>TRBJ1-1|14|TRBV4-1|NA|few
CASSQDQDWTEAFF
TGCGCCAGCAGCCAAGATCAGGATTGGACTGAAGCTTTCTTT
>TRBJ2-2|16|TRBV5-1|NA|NA
CASSSRDSPNTGELFF
TGCGCCAGCAGCTCCCGAGACTCGCCGAACACCGGGGAGCTGTTTTTT
>TRBJ2-1|11|TRBV6-5|NA|NA
CASRTVQGKFF
TGTGCCAGCAGAACGGTGCAGGGGAAGTTCTTC
>TRBJ1-5|13|TRBV28|NA|NA
CASEGTYNQPQHF
TGTGCCAGCGAGGGCACATACAATCAGCCCCAGCATTTT
>TRBJ2-3|16|TRBV14|NA|NA
CASSPTLQGHTDTQYF
TGTGCCAGCAGCCCAACTCTACAGGGACACACAGATACGCAGTATTTT
>TRBJ1-1|13|TRBV7-9|TRBD1|few
CASSLSQGPEAFF
TGTGCCAGCAGCTTATCACAGGGGCCTGAAGCTTTCTTT
>TRBJ1-2|15|TRBV28|TRBD1|NA
CAGSRGGQGNYGYTF
TGTGCCGGAAGTCGGGGAGGACAGGGAAACTATGGCTACACCTTC
>TRBJ2-5|14|TRBV19|TRBD1|NA
CASSSTGGQETQYF
TGTGCCAGTAGTTCCACAGGGGGCCAAGAGACCCAGTACTTC
>TRBJ2-4|16|TRBV7-2|NA|NA
CASSPPGTIAKNIQYF
TGTGCCAGCAGCCCCCCTGGGACAATAGCCAAAAACATTCAGTACTTC
>TRBJ1-1|11|TRBV12-3/TRBV12-4|NA|NA
CASGQTGEAFF
TGTGCCAGCGGCCAGACAGGTGAAGCTTTCTTT
>TRBJ1-2|13|TRBV4-1|NA|NA
CASSQGGPYGYTF
TGCGCCAGCAGCCAAGGCGGGCCTTATGGCTACACCTTC
>TRBJ2-1|14|TRBV7-2|NA|NA
CASSLTPLSEEQFF
TGTGCCAGCAGCTTAACCCCCCTGAGCGAAGAGCAGTTCTTC
>TRBJ1-5|16|TRBV4-3|NA|NA
CASSQDAGAGPQPQHF
TGCGCCAGCAGCCAAGATGCGGGGGCAGGGCCTCAGCCCCAGCATTTT
>TRBJ2-1|11|TRBV7-8|NA|NA
CASSFRQEQFF
TGTGCCAGCAGCTTCAGACAAGAGCAGTTCTTC
>TRBJ2-1|16|TRBV5-1|TRBD2|NA
CASRIAGGITYNEQFF
TGCGCCAGCAGGATAGCGGGGGGAATTACCTACAATGAGCAGTTCTTC
>TRBJ1-2|14|TRBV2|TRBD1|few
CASSTQGVGYGYTF
TGTGCCAGCAGTACCCAGGGGGTTGGTTATGGCTACACCTTC
>TRBJ1-2|13|TRBV6-5|TRBD1|NA
CASRLGQLYGYTF
TGTGCCAGCAGACTGGGACAGCTCTATGGCTACACCTTC
>TRBJ2-2|18|TRBV24-1|TRBD1|NA
CATSHAPGQGVSTGELFF
TGTGCCACCAGTCATGCCCCCGGACAGGGGGTAAGCACCGGGGAGCTGTTTTTT
>TRBJ2-5|20|TRBV24-1|NA|NA
CATSDPSVQQGWGGKETQYF
TGTGCCACCAGTGATCCTTCGGTGCAACAGGGATGGGGGGGAAAAGAGACCCAGTACTTC
>TRBJ2-5|12|TRBV29-1|TRBD2|NA
CSSGLAQETQYF
TGCAGCTCCGGACTAGCCCAAGAGACCCAGTACTTC
>TRBJ2-3|16|TRBV6-1|NA|NA
CASSEWGEAATDTQYF
TGTGCCAGCAGTGAATGGGGCGAGGCAGCCACAGATACGCAGTATTTT
>TRBJ1-1|14|TRBV6-5|TRBD1|NA
CASSYDGTETEAFF
TGTGCCAGCAGTTACGACGGGACAGAGACTGAAGCTTTCTTT
>TRBJ2-3|15|TRBV11-2|TRBD1|NA
CASSPGQGSTDTQYF
TGTGCCAGTAGCCCTGGACAGGGAAGCACAGATACGCAGTATTTT
>TRBJ2-5|15|TRBV5-6|TRBD2|NA
CASHHYGGAQETQYF
TGTGCCAGCCACCACTACGGGGGGGCCCAAGAGACCCAGTACTTC
>TRBJ2-7|14|TRBV6-5|NA|NA
CASSYGSGSYEQYF
TGTGCCAGCAGTTACGGTTCAGGGTCCTACGAGCAGTACTTC
>TRBJ2-3|10|TRBV6-5|NA|NA
CAAGTDTQYF
TGTGCGGCGGGCACAGATACGCAGTATTTT